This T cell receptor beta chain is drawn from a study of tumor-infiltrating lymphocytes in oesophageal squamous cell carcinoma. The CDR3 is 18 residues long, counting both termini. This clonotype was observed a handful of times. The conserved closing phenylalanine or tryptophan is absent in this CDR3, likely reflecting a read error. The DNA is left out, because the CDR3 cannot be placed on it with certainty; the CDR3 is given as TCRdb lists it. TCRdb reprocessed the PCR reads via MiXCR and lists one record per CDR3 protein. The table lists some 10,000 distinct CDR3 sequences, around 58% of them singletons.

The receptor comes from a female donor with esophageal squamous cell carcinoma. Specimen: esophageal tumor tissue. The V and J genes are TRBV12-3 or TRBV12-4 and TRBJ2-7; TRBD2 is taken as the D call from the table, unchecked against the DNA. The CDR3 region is CASSPPHPSGSYGYTFGS.